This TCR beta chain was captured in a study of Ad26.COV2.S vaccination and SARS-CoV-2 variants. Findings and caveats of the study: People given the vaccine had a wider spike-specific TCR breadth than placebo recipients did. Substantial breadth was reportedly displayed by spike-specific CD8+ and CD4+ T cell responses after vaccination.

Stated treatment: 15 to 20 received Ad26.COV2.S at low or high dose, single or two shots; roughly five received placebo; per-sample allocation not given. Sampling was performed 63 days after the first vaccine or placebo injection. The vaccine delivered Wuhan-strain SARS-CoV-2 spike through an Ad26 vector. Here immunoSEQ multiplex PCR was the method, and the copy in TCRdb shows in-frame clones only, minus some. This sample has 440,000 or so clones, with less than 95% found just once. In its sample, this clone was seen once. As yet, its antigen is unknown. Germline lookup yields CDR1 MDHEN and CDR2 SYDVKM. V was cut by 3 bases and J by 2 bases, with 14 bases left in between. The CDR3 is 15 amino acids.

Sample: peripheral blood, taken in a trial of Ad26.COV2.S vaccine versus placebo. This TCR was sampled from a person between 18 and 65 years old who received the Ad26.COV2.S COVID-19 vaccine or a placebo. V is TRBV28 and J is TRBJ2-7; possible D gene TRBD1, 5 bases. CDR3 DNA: TGTGCCAGCAGTTTGCGTGGGGCTCCCACCTACGAGCAGTACTTC. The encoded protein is CASSLRGAPTYEQYF.